One T cell receptor (beta chain) is described in this entry. As yet, its antigen is unknown. The trim removed 4 bases at V and 0 bases at J, leaving 3 bases unmatched. Germline V CDR1 and CDR2: MNHEY, SVGEGT. The CDR3 totals 15 residues. Sequenced by immunoSEQ multiplex PCR; TCRdb stores in-frame clones only, minus some. The data hold approximately 50,000 clones, with nearly 80% observed a single time. Before sequencing, viral peptide pools were used by the ViraFEST assay to expand antigen-specific CD4+ T cells. The culture ran for approximately 10 days, and then CD4+ T cells were isolated. All vaccine recipients tested negative for nucleocapsid antibodies and had never contracted SARS-CoV-2 infection. A density of approximately 2 million PBMC per well was used; these cells were cultured with roughly 10 IU/ml IL-2 and approximately 10 ug/ml peptides. On days 3 and 7, fresh IL-2 medium replaced half the medium.

The sample comes from a study of vaccination effects on CD4 cells after COVID-19. Study in general: Vaccine administered to participants consisted of two doses of either BNT162b2 or mRNA-1273. Study conclusions and caveats: Cross-reactivity with common cold coronaviruses was shown by only 1 of 255 vaccine-induced clones in healthy vaccinees.

V gene TRBV6-2 or TRBV6-3 combines with J gene TRBJ2-5; TRBD2 matches at 9 bases. Sequences were derived from CD4+ T cells from PBMCs cultured with HCoV-OC43 spike peptides, sampled before COVID-19 vaccination. Subset noted: HCoV-OC43 spike overlapping peptide pool stimulation. The source is a human donor who received a COVID-19 vaccine. The CDR3 coding sequence is TGTGCCAGCAGTTTAGCGGGGGCCAACCAAGAGACCCAGTACTTC. Protein sequence: CASSLAGANQETQYF.